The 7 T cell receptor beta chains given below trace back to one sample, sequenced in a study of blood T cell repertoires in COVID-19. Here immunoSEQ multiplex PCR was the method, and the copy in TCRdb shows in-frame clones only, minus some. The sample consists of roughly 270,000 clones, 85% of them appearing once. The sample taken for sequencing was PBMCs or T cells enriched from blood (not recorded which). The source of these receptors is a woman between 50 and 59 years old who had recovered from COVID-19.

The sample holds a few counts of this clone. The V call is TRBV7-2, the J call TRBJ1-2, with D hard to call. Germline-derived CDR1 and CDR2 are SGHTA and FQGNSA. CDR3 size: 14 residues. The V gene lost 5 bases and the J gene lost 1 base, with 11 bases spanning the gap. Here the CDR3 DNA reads TGTGCCAGCAGCCCGGACGGACTTAACTATGGCTACACCTTC. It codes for CASSPDGLNYGYTF.

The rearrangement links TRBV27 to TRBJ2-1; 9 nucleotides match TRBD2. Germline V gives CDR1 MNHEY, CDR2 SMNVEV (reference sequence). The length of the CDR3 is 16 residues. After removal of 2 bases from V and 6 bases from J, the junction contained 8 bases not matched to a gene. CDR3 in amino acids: CASSLIGRSGGNEQFF. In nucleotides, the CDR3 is TGTGCCAGCAGTTTAATAGGTCGTAGCGGGGGCAATGAGCAGTTCTTC.

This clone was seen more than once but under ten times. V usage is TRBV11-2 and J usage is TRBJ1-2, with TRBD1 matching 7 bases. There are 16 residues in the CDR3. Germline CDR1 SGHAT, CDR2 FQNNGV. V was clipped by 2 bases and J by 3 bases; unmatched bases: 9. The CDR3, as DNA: TGTGCCAGCAGCTTATCCACAGGGGCCGGGGACTATGGCTACACCTTC. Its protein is CASSLSTGAGDYGYTF.

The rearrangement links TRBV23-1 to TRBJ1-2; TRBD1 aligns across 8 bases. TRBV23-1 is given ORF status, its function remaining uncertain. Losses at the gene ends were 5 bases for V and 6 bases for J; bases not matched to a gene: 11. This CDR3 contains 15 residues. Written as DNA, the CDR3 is TGCGCCAGCAGTTTTGGGGACAGGTCCTTTCATGGCTACACCTTC. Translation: CASSFGDRSFHGYTF.

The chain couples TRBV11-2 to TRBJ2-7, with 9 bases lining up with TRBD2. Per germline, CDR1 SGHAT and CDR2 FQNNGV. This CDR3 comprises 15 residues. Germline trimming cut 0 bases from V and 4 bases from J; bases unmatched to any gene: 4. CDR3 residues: CASSLDASGIYEQYF. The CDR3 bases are TGTGCCAGCAGCTTAGATGCTAGCGGGATATACGAGCAGTACTTC.

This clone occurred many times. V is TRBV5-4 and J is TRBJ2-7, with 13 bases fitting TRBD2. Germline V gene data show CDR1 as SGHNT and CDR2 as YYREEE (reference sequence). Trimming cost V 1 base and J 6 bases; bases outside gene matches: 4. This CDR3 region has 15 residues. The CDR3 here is CASSLPTSGRVEQYF. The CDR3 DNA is TGTGCCAGCAGCTTGCCCACTAGCGGGAGGGTCGAGCAGTACTTC.

This chain's CDR3 is CASSQRAGNSPLHF. CDR3 sequence (DNA): TGTGCCAGCAGCCAGCGGGCAGGGAATTCACCCCTCCACTTT. The chain is built from TRBV7-9 and TRBJ1-6, with TRBD1 as a possible D gene (5 bases). V lost 5 bases, J lost 7 bases, and 12 bases lay in between. This CDR3 is built from 14 residues. In germline, CDR1 is SEHNR, CDR2 FQNEAQ (reference sequence).